This TCR beta chain was recorded in a study of shared clonotypes between healthy human individuals. For the study at large: With ages of 18 to 49, the donors were two women and a few men. Study observations and caveats: A handful of donors showed sharing of around 5.3% of naive CD4 clonotypes. Memory subsets generally showed smaller estimated richness than naive subsets did.

Positively selected for CCR7, the CD45RO-negative cells used as naive CD8 cells excluded terminally differentiated effector memory CD45RA+ cells. An even split of each subset's genomic DNA across several immunoSEQ plates was performed. Sequencing was performed with immunoSEQ multiplex PCR; in TCRdb, only in-frame clones are kept and a portion is missing. The sample has some 1,900,000 clones; less than 95% are singletons. Germline values: CDR1 PRHDT, CDR2 FYEKMQ (reference sequence). V lost 2 bases, J lost 8 bases, and 7 bases stayed unmatched. The CDR3 sequence is 15 residues long. As regards this clone: Antigen: not known.

The J gene is TRBJ2-1, the V gene TRBV13; 9 nucleotides agree with TRBD2. Input material: naive CD8+ T cells sorted from blood. This TCR was sampled from a young man in good health. The CDR3 loop reads CASSLRLAGLHEQFF. CDR3 nucleotide sequence: TGTGCCAGCAGCTTAAGGCTAGCGGGATTACATGAGCAGTTCTTC.